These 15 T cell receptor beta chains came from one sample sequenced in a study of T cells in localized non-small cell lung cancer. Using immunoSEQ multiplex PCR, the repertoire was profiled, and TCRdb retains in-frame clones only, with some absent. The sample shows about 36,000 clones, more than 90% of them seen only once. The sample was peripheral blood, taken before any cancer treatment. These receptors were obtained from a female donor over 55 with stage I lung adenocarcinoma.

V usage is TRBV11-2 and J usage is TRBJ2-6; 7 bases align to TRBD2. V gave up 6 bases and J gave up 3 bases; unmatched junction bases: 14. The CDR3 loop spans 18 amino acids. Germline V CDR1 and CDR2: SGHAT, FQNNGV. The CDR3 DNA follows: TGTGCCAGCAGAGGCCTGGGGGGGTTGCCTCGTGGGGCCAACGTCCTGACTTTC. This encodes CASRGLGGLPRGANVLTF.

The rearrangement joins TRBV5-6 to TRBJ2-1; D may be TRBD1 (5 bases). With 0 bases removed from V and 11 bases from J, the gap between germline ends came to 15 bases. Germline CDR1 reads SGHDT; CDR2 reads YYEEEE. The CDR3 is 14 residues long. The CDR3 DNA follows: TGTGCCAGCAGCTTGGTTAGGGGCGAAGGAAAGCAGTTCTTC. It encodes CASSLVRGEGKQFF.

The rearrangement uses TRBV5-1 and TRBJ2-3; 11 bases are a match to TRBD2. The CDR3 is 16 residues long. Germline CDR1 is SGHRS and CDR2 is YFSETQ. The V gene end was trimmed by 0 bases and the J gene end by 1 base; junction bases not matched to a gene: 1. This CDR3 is CASSLAGLAGTDTQYF. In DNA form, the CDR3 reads TGCGCCAGCAGCTTGGCGGGACTAGCGGGCACAGATACGCAGTATTTT. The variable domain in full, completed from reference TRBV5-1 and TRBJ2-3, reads KAGVTQTPRYLIKTRGQQVTLSCSPISGHRSVSWYQQTPGQGLQFLFEYFSETQRNKGNFPGRFSGRQFSNSRSEMNVSTLELGDSALYLCASSLAGLAGTDTQYFGPGTRLTVL.

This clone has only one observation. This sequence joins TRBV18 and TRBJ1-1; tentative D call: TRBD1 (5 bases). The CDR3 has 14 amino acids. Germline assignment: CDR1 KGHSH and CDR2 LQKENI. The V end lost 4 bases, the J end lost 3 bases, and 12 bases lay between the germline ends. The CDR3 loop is CASSRGVKDTEAFF. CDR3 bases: TGTGCCAGCTCACGGGGGGTTAAGGACACTGAAGCTTTCTTT. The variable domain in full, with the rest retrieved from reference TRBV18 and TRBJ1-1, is NAGVMQNPRHLVRRRGQEARLRCSPMKGHSHVYWYRQLPEEGLKFMVYLQKENIIDESGMPKERFSAEFPKEGPSILRIQQVVRGDSAAYFCASSRGVKDTEAFFGQGTRLTVV.

The CDR3 DNA follows: TGTGCCAGCGGACAGGAGGGGGGCGTAAGCACAGATACGCAGTATTTT. It codes for CASGQEGGVSTDTQYF. The chain recombines TRBV9 with TRBJ2-3; D is possibly TRBD1 (7 bases). Germline assignment: CDR1 SGDLS and CDR2 YYNGEE. The ends were cut back, 7 bases at V and 0 bases at J, with 18 bases in the middle. This CDR3 is built from 16 residues. Filled out from reference TRBV9 and TRBJ2-3, the complete variable domain reads DSGVTQTPKHLITATGQRVTLRCSPRSGDLSVYWYQQSLDQGLQFLIQYYNGEERAKGNILERFSAQQFPDLHSELNLSSLELGDSALYFCASGQEGGVSTDTQYFGPGTRLTVL.

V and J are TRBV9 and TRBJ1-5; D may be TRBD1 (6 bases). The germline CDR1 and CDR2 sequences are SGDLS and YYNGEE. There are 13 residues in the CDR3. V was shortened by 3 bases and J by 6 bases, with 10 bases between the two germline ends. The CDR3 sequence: CASSGQDSQPQHF. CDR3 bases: TGTGCCAGCAGCGGCCAGGACAGTCAGCCCCAGCATTTT.

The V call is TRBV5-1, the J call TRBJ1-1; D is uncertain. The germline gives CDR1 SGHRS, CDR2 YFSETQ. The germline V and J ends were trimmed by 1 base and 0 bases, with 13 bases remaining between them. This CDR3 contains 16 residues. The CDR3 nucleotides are TGCGCCAGCAGCTTGTTGGGCAGTTCCGTGAACACTGAAGCTTTCTTT. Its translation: CASSLLGSSVNTEAFF.

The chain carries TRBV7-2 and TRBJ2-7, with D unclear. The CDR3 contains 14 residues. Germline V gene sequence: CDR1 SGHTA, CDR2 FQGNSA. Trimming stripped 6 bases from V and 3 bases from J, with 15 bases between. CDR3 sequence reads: CASRISMARYEQYF. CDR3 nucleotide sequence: TGTGCCAGCAGGATCTCAATGGCCCGCTACGAGCAGTACTTC.

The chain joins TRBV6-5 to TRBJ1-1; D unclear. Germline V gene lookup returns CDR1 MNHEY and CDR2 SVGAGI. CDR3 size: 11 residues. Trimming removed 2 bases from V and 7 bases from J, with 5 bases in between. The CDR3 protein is CASSYRLEAFF. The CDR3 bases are TGTGCCAGCAGTTACCGACTTGAAGCTTTCTTT.

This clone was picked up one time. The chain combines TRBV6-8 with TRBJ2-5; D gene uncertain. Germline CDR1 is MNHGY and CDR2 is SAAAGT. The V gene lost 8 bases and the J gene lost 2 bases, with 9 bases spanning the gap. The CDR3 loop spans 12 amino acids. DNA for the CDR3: TGTGCCAGCTTAGGGAATCAAGAGACCCAGTACTTC. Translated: CASLGNQETQYF.

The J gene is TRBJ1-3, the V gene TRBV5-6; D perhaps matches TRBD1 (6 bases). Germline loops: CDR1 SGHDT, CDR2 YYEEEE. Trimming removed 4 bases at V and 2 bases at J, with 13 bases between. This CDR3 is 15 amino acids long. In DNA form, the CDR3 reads TGTGCCAGCAGCCTAACGCGGACAGCTGGAAACACCATATATTTT. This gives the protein CASSLTRTAGNTIYF. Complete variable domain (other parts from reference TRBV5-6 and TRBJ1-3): DAGVTQSPTHLIKTRGQQVTLRCSPKSGHDTVSWYQQALGQGPQFIFQYYEEEERQRGNFPDRFSGHQFPNYSSELNVNALLLGDSALYLCASSLTRTAGNTIYFGEGSWLTVV.

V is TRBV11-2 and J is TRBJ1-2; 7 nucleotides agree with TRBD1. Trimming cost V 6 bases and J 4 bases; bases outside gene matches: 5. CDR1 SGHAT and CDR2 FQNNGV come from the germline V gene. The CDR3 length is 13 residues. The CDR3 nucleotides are TGTGCCAGCAGGGGACAGTCTTTCTATGGCTACACCTTC. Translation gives CASRGQSFYGYTF.

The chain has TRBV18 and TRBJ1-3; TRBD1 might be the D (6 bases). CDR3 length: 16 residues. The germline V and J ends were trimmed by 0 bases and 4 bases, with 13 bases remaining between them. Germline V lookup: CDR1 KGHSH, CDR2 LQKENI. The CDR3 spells CASSPPIGGGGNTIYF. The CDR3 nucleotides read TGTGCCAGCTCACCACCGATTGGGGGCGGAGGAAACACCATATATTTT.

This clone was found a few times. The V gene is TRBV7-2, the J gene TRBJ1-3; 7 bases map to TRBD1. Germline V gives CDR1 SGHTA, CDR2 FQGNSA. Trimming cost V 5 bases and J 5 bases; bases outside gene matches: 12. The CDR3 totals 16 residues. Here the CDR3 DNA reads TGTGCCAGCAGCCCTGGACAGGTTGGTGGGAGAAACACCATATATTTT. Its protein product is CASSPGQVGGRNTIYF.

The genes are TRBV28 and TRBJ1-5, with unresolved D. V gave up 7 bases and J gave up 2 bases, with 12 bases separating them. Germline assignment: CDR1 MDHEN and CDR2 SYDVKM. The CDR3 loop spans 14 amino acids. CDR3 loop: CASNTPGRNQPQHF. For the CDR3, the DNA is TGTGCCAGCAACACACCGGGCCGCAATCAGCCCCAGCATTTT.